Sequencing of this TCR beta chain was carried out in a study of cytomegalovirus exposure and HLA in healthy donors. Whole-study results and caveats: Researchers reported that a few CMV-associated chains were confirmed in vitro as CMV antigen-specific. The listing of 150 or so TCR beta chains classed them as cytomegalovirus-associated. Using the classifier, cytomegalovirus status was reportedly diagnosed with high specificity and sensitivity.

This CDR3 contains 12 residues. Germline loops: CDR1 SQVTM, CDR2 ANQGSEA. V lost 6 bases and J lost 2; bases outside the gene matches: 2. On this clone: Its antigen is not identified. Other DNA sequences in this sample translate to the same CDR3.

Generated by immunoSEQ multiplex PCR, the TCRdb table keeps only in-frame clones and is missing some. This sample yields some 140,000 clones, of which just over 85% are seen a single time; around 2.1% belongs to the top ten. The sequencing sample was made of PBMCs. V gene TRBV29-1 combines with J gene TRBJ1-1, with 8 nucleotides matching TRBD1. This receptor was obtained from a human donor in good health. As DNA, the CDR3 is TGCAGCGTGGACAGGGCTAACACTGAAGCTTTCTTT. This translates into CSVDRANTEAFF.